The following is a T cell receptor (beta chain) sequence with its context. Its specificity is not known. The sample is drawn from a study of cytomegalovirus exposure and HLA in healthy donors. Study-wide results and limits: Among TCR beta chains, those listed as cytomegalovirus-associated numbered about 150.

CDR3 size: 15 residues. In germline, CDR1 is SGHRS, CDR2 YFSETQ. V shed 4 bases and J 1 base; nucleotides not matched to a gene: 3. Produced via immunoSEQ multiplex PCR; TCRdb's table is partial and in-frame only. The sample carries roughly 140,000 clones, around 87% recorded once. The clonotype originates from a man aged 18-30 years in good health and CMV-seropositive. The sample was PBMCs. The chain has TRBV5-1 and TRBJ2-3; 10 bases line up with TRBD2. Here the CDR3 DNA reads TGCGCCAGCAGCCCCGGGACTAGCGGCACAGATACGCAGTATTTT. The encoded protein is CASSPGTSGTDTQYF. Full variable domain (missing parts from reference TRBV5-1 and TRBJ2-3): KAGVTQTPRYLIKTRGQQVTLSCSPISGHRSVSWYQQTPGQGLQFLFEYFSETQRNKGNFPGRFSGRQFSNSRSEMNVSTLELGDSALYLCASSPGTSGTDTQYFGPGTRLTVL.